Given below is one T cell receptor beta chain in context. This clone was observed a single time. The specificity of this receptor is unknown. Within one base of it there is no much larger clone, and no base qualities were kept. The data derive from a study of tissue T cells after allogeneic stem cell transplantation (dated by TCRdb to 2021 to 2024). At the level of the whole study: If a tissue had multiple samples, a pathologist reviewed H&E sections so that samples with histologically apparent lymphocytes got priority for sequencing. The human arm was a prospective observational study without blinding or randomization. TCR beta repertoires were profiled across many tissues obtained from research autopsies of patients with and without GVHD, as well as in mouse models of GVHD.

Here is what the overall study found, with its caveats: Within patients, how anatomically similar tissues were was a major factor shaping TCR repertoire composition, regardless of disease or transplant status. Blood and spleen T cells captured only a limited portion of the TCR repertoire detected in tissues, in both patients and mice. Few T cell clones were found to be shared across patients, but shared repertoire signatures across patients were revealed in a tissue-specific fashion by motif-based clustering. Blood samples were not available from the non-GVHD comparator patients. The patient cohort was small and clinically heterogeneous, and sampling depth was acknowledged as a limitation. The study did not determine which tissue TCRs were alloreactive or antigen-specific, and some clones might have been persisting host cells.

Taken with the paper, the label for time point translates to: human tissue collected at research (rapid) autopsy. Three non-HCT comparator patients who had other cancers, at least five GI tract samples, and no known GI disease at death were chosen retrospectively. Autopsy tissues included GI sites from esophagus to rectum, liver, skin and lymphoid organs including spleen, after a median post-mortem interval of roughly 9.5 hours. Autopsy specimens were bisected, with one portion flash-frozen in liquid nitrogen and the remainder formalin-fixed, and GI outer muscle layers were removed. To extract genomic DNA from frozen tissues, either the Mag-Bind Blood & Tissue DNA HDQ 96 Kit on a Chemagic 360 or the DNeasy Blood & Tissue Kit was used. Extracted DNA was further purified with the Genomic DNA Clean & Concentrator-25 kit because of concern about red blood cell contamination. The germline V gene (reference sequence) gives CDR1 as LGHDT and CDR2 as YNNKEL. V drops 0 bases and J drops 3 bases, leaving 12 bases in between. CDR3 length: 16 amino acids, cysteine to phenylalanine. Kept here is only the CDR3 DNA, which spans 48 bases and is read in frame from base 1.

Libraries were made using the immunoSEQ multiplex PCR assay. Adaptive Biotechnologies performed the TCRbeta CDR3 sequencing at survey depth and reported CDR3 sequences, V/J genes, productive frequency and template counts. TCR beta CDR3 regions were amplified from genomic DNA instead of RNA. The study's own analysis went as follows. Jensen-Shannon divergence was used to quantify pairwise repertoire overlap between tissues, with a value of 1 meaning complete divergence and a value of 0 meaning identical repertoires. Based on pairwise JSD values, tissues were grouped by single-linkage agglomerative hierarchical clustering, and the results were shown as dendrograms. All patient samples were analyzed with GLIPH2 using simulation_depth 1000, kmer_min_depth 3 and cdr3_length_cutoff 8, and only groups containing more than two unique CDR3s were kept. A standardized tissue-overlap score was generated by extrapolating Jaccard GLIPH-group overlap across patients to a standard repertoire size of 1000 clones. Linear mixed-effect models, with tissue as a fixed effect and individual as a random effect, were used to test how diversity related to clinical or experimental variables. In its TCRdb copy, this immuneACCESS table keeps in-frame sequences only and misses some clones. Where compared with another copy, unresolved V genes explain less than half of these, and the others have no known cause. That table is the source of V, J and clone size, and D and trimming were worked out from the DNA. Recorded for this sample are 6,300 or so clones; around 70% of them occurred a single time. The ten largest make up less than 8.5% of the sample.

The sample consisted of tissue from the rectum, taken at autopsy. The rearrangement combines TRBV3-1 (or the pseudogene TRBV3-2) with TRBJ1-5, with the D gene not clear enough to name. The sequence derives from a woman aged 18 to 55 with breast cancer. The nucleotide sequence reads TGTGCCAGCAGCCAAGATTCGGGGATTATCAATCAGCCCCAGCATTTT. Its translation reads: CASSQDSGIINQPQHF.